The present T cell receptor beta chain was sequenced within a study of T cell responses to AZD1222 COVID-19 vaccine (dated by TCRdb to the early 2020s). Concerning the study at large: A total of just over 230 trial participants underwent TCR sequencing, of whom about 200 had received two doses of AZD1222 and 26 had received two doses of the MenACWY control vaccine. Trial participants were enrolled into age subgroups of 18-55, 56-69 and 70-plus years, which contained approximately 150, 28 and 58 TCR-sequenced participants, respectively. The paper's findings and limits, for the study overall: Only six or seven AZD1222 recipients were SARS-CoV-2 seropositive at baseline, limiting conclusions about previously exposed vaccinees. Participants were mostly white British and included more females than males, and it was suggested by the authors that clonal diversity may have been underestimated. Reportedly, close to half of the unique spike-specific TCRs recognized epitopes lying outside the regions that are mutated in the B.1.351 and B.1.1.7 variants. CD4 TCRs associated with the vaccine covered the entire spike protein, and the dominant responses were in regions 160-218 and 743-854. Spike-specific TCR breadth and depth rose significantly after two AZD1222 doses compared with day 0 and with MenACWY recipients. In the small 56-69-year group, the increase in depth fell short of significance, most likely because of low power. Because no day 14 peak-response samples were available, the repertoires could be characterized only after the peak T cell response.

The CDR3 regions of human TCRbeta chains were analyzed by immunosequencing. The authors processed their data as follows. Repertoire TCRs were matched against a reference library of SARS-CoV-2-specific TCRs generated with the MIRA antigen-specificity platform. Breadth was defined as the fraction of unique TCRs that were SARS-CoV-2-associated, and depth was defined as the fraction of total T cells that were SARS-CoV-2-associated. Each spike-specific TCR was assigned to its reactive spike region and to a CD4 or CD8 class using the MIRA data. Log10-transformed breadth and depth values were compared by one-way ANOVA with Sidak's multiple comparisons tests. TCRdb stores this immuneACCESS table with in-frame sequences only. Part of the clones is absent; in the studies checked, under half of the shortfall reflects unresolved V genes, and no reason is known for the rest. That table gives V, J and clone size, and the DNA gave D and trimming. Within this sample are more than 150,000 clones, with around 86% of them counted one time only. Over 8% of the sample is in the top ten clones.

V is cut by 6 bases and J by 7 bases, and the space between the germline ends is 13 bases. Taken from cysteine to phenylalanine, the CDR3 has 13 residues. CDR3 DNA only is kept here, 39 bases in frame from base 1. CDR1 and CDR2, looked up from the germline V gene, are SGHTA and FQGNSA. Turning to this clone: The clone's antigen remains unknown. Base qualities are not at hand, and no much larger clone is one base apart.

Sample time point, as interpreted from the label and publication: about 28 days (+/-7) after the second vaccine dose. AZD1222 recipients whose second dose came at about 4 weeks and those whose second dose came at about 12 weeks were combined into one group, since spike-specific TCR depth and breadth did not differ between the two schedules. The vaccinee samples were drawn from two UK trials, COV001 and COV002, one of which was a single-blind randomized controlled phase 2/3 trial testing AZD1222 (ChAdOx1 nCoV-19) in healthy adults. For TCRbeta chain sequencing, PBMC samples were collected from trial participants at day 0 and at day 28 after the second dose.

Recombination linked TRBV7-2 to TRBJ1-5, and TRBD1 may be the D gene, going by 5 matching bases. This specimen was peripheral blood, taken 28 days after the second AZD1222 dose. This receptor was taken from an adult who received the AZD1222 COVID-19 vaccine. Read as DNA, the sequence is TGTGCCAGCAGTATACAGGTGGAGCAGCCCCAGCATTTT. It is translated as CASSIQVEQPQHF.